The sample holds a few counts of the clone carrying this T cell receptor beta chain. The data were taken from a study of response to subunit inactivated influenza vaccine. TCRdb redid the calling of the RT-PCR reads with MiXCR, one entry per CDR3 protein. The sample holds around 710,000 distinct CDR3 sequences, roughly 13% seen once. The CDR3 has 15 amino acids. Germline-derived CDR1 and CDR2 are SGHRS and YFSETQ. V was clipped by 0 bases and J by 6 bases, with 15 bases between them. The sequencing here drew on PBMCs from blood, taken approximately 15 days before vaccination. The genes are TRBV5-1 and TRBJ1-2, with D maybe TRBD1 (6 bases). This clonotype was sampled from a man in his fifties or sixties who received an inactivated influenza vaccine. The CDR3 DNA reads TGCGCCAGCAGCTTGGGCATGGGGGCGAAAAATGGCTACACCTTC. As protein: CASSLGMGAKNGYTF.